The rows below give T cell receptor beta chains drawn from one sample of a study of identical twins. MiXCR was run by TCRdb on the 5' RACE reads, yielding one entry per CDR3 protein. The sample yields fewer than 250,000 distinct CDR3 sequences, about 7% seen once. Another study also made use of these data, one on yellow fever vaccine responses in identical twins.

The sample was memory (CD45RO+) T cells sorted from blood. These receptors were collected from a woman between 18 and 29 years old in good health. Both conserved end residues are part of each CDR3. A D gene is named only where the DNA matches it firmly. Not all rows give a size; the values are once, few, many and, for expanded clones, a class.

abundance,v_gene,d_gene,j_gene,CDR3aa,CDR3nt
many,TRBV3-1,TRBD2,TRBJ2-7,CASRPGLAGGSYEQYF,TGTGCCAGCAGACCAGGACTAGCGGGGGGCTCCTACGAGCAGTACTTC
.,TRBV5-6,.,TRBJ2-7,CASSLGMPYEQYF,TGTGCCAGCAGCCTCGGGATGCCCTACGAGCAGTACTTC
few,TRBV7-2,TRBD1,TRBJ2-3,CASNPSGVGQVLDTQYF,TGTGCCAGCAACCCATCAGGGGTAGGACAGGTGCTGGATACGCAGTATTTT
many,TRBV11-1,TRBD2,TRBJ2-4,CASSFALAGGMAKNIQYF,TGTGCCAGCAGCTTCGCCCTAGCGGGGGGGATGGCCAAAAACATTCAGTACTTC
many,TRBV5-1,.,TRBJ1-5,CASSLSPVGNQPQHF,TGCGCCAGCAGCTTGTCCCCCGTAGGCAATCAGCCCCAGCATTTT
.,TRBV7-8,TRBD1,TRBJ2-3,CASSLWGINGQGTDTQYF,TGTGCCAGCAGCTTATGGGGCATTAACGGACAGGGCACAGATACGCAGTATTTT
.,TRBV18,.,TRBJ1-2,CASSLGQGRLSF,TGTGCCAGCTCACTGGGACAAGGTAGACTATCCTTC
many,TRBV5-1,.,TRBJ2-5,CASSIGGETQYF,TGCGCCAGCAGCATTGGGGGGGAGACCCAGTACTTC
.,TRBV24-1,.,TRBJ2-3,CATSDLPKGRTQYF,TGTGCCACCAGTGATCTACCAAAGGGGAGGACGCAGTATTTT
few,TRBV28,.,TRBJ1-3,CASSKAGGSGNTIYF,TGTGCCAGCAGTAAAGCGGGGGGCTCTGGAAACACCATATATTTT
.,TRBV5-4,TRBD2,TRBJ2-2,CASSLVVAGDGELFF,TGTGCCAGCAGCTTGGTGGTAGCGGGAGATGGGGAGCTGTTTTTT
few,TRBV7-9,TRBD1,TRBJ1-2,CASSPEGAYGYTF,TGTGCCAGCAGCCCCGAGGGGGCCTATGGCTACACCTTC
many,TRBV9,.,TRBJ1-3,CASSVDWGHSGNTIYF,TGTGCCAGCAGCGTAGACTGGGGCCACTCTGGAAACACCATATATTTT
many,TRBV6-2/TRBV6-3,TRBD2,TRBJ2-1,CASSPHANAGTSGSRGFKQFF,TGTGCCAGCAGTCCCCACGCAAATGCCGGGACTAGCGGGAGCCGGGGGTTTAAGCAGTTCTTC
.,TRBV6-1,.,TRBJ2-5,CASSEPLQTQYF,TGTGCCAGCAGTGAACCTTTACAGACCCAGTACTTC
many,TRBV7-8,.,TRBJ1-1,CASSAQGMNTEAFF,TGTGCCAGCAGCGCGCAGGGAATGAACACTGAAGCTTTCTTT
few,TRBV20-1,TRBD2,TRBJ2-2,CSARPLYGASGNTGELFF,TGCAGTGCTAGACCCCTATACGGGGCTAGCGGGAACACCGGGGAGCTGTTTTTT
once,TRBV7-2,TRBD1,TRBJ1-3,CASSLAAGGPGNTIYF,TGTGCCAGCAGCTTAGCGGCAGGGGGCCCTGGAAACACCATATATTTT
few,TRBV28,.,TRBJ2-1,CASSSSTGRSYNEQFF,TGTGCCAGCAGTTCGTCGACTGGCCGCTCCTACAATGAGCAGTTCTTC
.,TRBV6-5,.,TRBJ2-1,CASSSLSDNEQFF,TGTGCCAGCAGTTCACTTTCCGACAATGAGCAGTTCTTC
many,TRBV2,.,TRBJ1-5,CASSDPNQPQHF,TGTGCCAGCAGTGACCCAAATCAGCCCCAGCATTTT
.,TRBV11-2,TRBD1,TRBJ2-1,CASSFDWGTAKYNEQFF,TGTGCCAGCAGCTTTGATTGGGGGACAGCAAAATACAATGAGCAGTTCTTC
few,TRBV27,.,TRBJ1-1,CASSSKSTIGSEAFF,TGTGCCAGCAGTTCCAAAAGTACAATTGGCTCTGAAGCTTTCTTT
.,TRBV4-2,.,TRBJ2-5,CASSQDKFRGGETQYF,TGTGCCAGCAGCCAAGATAAATTTCGGGGCGGGGAGACCCAGTACTTC
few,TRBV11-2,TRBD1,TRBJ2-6,CASSLVGQVSGANVLTF,TGTGCCAGCAGCTTAGTGGGACAGGTATCTGGGGCCAACGTCCTGACTTTC
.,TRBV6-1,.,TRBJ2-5,CATQKAGRETQYF,TGTGCCACCCAGAAGGCAGGGAGGGAGACCCAGTACTTC
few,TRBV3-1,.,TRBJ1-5,CASSSGGGSNQPQHF,TGTGCCAGCAGCTCCGGAGGGGGTAGCAATCAGCCCCAGCATTTT
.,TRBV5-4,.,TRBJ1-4,CASRDPTNEKLFF,TGTGCCAGCCGCGACCCAACTAATGAAAAACTGTTTTTT
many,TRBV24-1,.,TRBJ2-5,CATSDLTAPGTQYF,TGTGCCACCAGTGACCTCACGGCCCCCGGGACCCAGTACTTC
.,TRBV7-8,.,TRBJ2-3,CASSPNRVSTDTQYF,TGTGCCAGCAGCCCCAATCGGGTGAGCACAGATACGCAGTATTTT
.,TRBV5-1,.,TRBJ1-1,CASSPNALNTEAFF,TGCGCCAGCAGCCCTAACGCGTTGAACACTGAAGCTTTCTTT
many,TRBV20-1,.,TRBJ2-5,CSARVPNQETQYF,TGCAGTGCTAGAGTTCCAAACCAAGAGACCCAGTACTTC
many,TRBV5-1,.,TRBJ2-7,CASSFSQGSYEQYF,TGCGCCAGCAGCTTTTCTCAGGGTTCCTACGAGCAGTACTTC
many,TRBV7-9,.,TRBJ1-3,CASTKGVAGFLGNTIYF,TGTGCCAGCACCAAAGGGGTGGCAGGATTCCTAGGAAACACCATATATTTT
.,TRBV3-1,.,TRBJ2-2,CATSQVVGVTGELFF,TGTGCCACCAGCCAAGTGGTGGGGGTCACCGGGGAGCTGTTTTTT
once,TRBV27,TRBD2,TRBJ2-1,CASSSDSGNYNEQFF,TGTGCCAGCAGTTCAGATAGCGGGAACTACAATGAGCAGTTCTTC
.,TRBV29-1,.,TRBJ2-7,CSVEDSGSFYPYEQYF,TGCAGCGTTGAAGATTCCGGTTCCTTTTACCCCTACGAGCAGTACTTC
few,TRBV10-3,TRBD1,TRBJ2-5,CATASRTGYQETQYF,TGTGCCACCGCCAGTCGGACAGGATACCAAGAGACCCAGTACTTC
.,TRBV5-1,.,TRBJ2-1,CASSTVMTDYNEQFF,TGCGCCAGCAGCACGGTGATGACGGATTACAATGAGCAGTTCTTC
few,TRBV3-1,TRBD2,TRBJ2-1,CASSSGTRSYNEQFF,TGTGCCAGCAGCTCCGGGACTAGGAGCTACAATGAGCAGTTCTTC
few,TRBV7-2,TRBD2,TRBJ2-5,CASSRTSGGTTQYF,TGTGCCAGCAGCCGGACTAGCGGGGGTACGACCCAGTACTTC
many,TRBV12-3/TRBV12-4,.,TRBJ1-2,CASSYQGAGYTF,TGTGCCAGCAGTTACCAGGGTGCCGGCTACACCTTC
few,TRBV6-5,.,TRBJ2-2,CASSYFGSNTGELFF,TGTGCCAGCAGTTACTTCGGCAGCAACACCGGGGAGCTGTTTTTT
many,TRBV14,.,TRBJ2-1,CASSQFGERTYNEQFF,TGTGCCAGCAGCCAATTTGGTGAACGGACCTACAATGAGCAGTTCTTC
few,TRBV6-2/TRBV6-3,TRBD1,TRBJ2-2,CASSTGQGEAGELFF,TGTGCCAGCAGTACAGGACAGGGAGAGGCCGGGGAGCTGTTTTTT
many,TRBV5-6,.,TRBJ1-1,CASSRGLGMNTEAFF,TGTGCCAGCAGTCGGGGGCTGGGGATGAACACTGAAGCTTTCTTT
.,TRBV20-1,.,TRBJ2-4,CSAPGGSDIQYF,TGCAGTGCCCCAGGGGGGTCGGACATTCAGTACTTC
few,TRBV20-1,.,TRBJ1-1,CSAREDPLEAFF,TGCAGTGCTAGAGAGGACCCACTGGAGGCTTTCTTT
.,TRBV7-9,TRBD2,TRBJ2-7,CASSPRTSGSLGYEQYF,TGTGCCAGCAGCCCGCGGACTAGCGGCTCGCTGGGGTACGAGCAGTACTTC
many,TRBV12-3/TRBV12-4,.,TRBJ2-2,CASSYRTRSGELFF,TGTGCCAGCAGCTACCGAACCCGTTCCGGGGAGCTGTTTTTT
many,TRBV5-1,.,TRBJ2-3,CASSEGGRTDTQYF,TGCGCCAGCAGCGAGGGGGGCAGGACAGATACGCAGTATTTT
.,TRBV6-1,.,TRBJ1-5,CASSDIVVSGNQPQHF,TGTGCCAGCAGTGATATAGTAGTTTCGGGCAATCAGCCCCAGCATTTT
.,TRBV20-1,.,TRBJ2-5,CSARVHRERETQYF,TGCAGTGCTAGAGTGCACAGGGAAAGAGAGACCCAGTACTTC
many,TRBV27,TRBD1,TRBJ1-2,CASSPGQGAGYTF,TGTGCCAGCAGTCCGGGACAGGGGGCGGGCTACACCTTC
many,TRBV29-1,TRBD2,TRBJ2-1,CSVATSGSSYNEQFF,TGCAGCGTGGCGACTAGCGGGAGCTCCTACAATGAGCAGTTCTTC
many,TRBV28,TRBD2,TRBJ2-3,CASSLGRLAGLPAEGFTDTQYF,TGTGCCAGCAGTTTGGGGAGACTAGCGGGTCTCCCGGCGGAGGGATTCACAGATACGCAGTATTTT